This paragraph covers one T cell receptor (beta chain) sequence. Its antigen has not been determined. Base qualities are not at hand, and no much larger clone is one base apart. No treatment had been received by any patient before thyroid surgery. Patient clinical samples collected from about 2011 to 2019 were retrospectively analysed using T-cell receptor beta sequencing. The data stem from a study of metastatic and nonmetastatic thyroid tumors (dated by TCRdb to the early 2020s). About the study as a whole: For patients with malignant and with benign thyroid disease, the researchers compared repertoires between peripheral blood samples and tumor or nodule tissue samples.

The library was made by PCR. Instrument used: Illumina HiSeq 4000. High-throughput sequencing was used to profile the CDR3 region of the TCR beta-chain in every patient. The authors' pipeline ran thus. CDR3 differences across clinicopathological groups were used to build a classifier for discriminating distant-metastatic papillary thyroid cancer patients. Repertoire diversity was assessed with the Shannon index, and tumor-blood repertoire similarity with the Morisita-Horn index. Using fastp at Q25 and MiXCR, TCRdb reprocessed the public reads and kept productive beta chains. The V and J calls here are based on TCRdb, not the publication. This sample has some 93,000 clones in its table, and 10% to 15% of those were observed once. Of the sample, about 10% falls within the top ten clones. The investigation overall reported the following: In both blood and tumor samples, TCR beta diversity was reported to be significantly higher in malignant tumors than in benign nodules.

The sample comprised blood. The receptor's source is a female donor with papillary thyroid cancer or a benign thyroid nodule (not recorded which). Some clones in this sample may be carry-over from other donors' samples.

The CDR3 sequence is CASSHTTSSYNEQFF. The base sequence is TGTGCCAGCAGCCACACTACCAGCTCCTACAATGAGCAGTTCTTC. The receptor chain draws on TRBV6-1 and TRBJ2-1; no D gene can be assigned with confidence. The CDR3 goes from the cysteine to the phenylalanine over 15 residues. This entry keeps only the CDR3 DNA: 45 bases, framed from base 1. V is cut by 6 bases and J by 0 bases, and the space between the germline ends is 12 bases. The CDR1 and CDR2 encoded by the germline V gene are MNHNS and SASEGT.